This T cell receptor (beta chain) came from a study of tumor-infiltrating lymphocytes in oesophageal squamous cell carcinoma. TCRdb recomputed calls from the PCR reads with MiXCR, one row per CDR3 protein. The sample comprises some 6,200 distinct CDR3 sequences, approximately 16% of which are singletons, and approximately 23% rests with the top ten. This clonotype was detected many times. The CDR3 runs to 14 residues. Trimming took off 5 bases at V and 4 bases at J, with 11 bases between the two ends. Germline assignment: CDR1 WNHNN and CDR2 SYGVQD (reference sequence). Input material: normal esophageal tissue next to the tumor. The rearrangement joins TRBV10-1 to TRBJ2-2; no clear D. This TCR was recovered from a male donor with esophageal squamous cell carcinoma. The CDR3 sequence is CASSPGPSTGELFF. CDR3 coding DNA: TGCGCCAGCAGTCCGGGTCCGAGCACCGGGGAGCTGTTTTTT.